The T cell receptor (beta chain) under discussion was sequenced for a study of shared clonotypes between healthy human individuals (dated by TCRdb to 2020 to 2021). The study in broad terms: The cohort included three men and a couple of women between 18 and 49 years of age. For each donor, three plates each were used for CD4 naive and CD4 memory, two plates were used for CD8 naive, and one plate was used for CD8 memory. Different laboratories and diverse techniques were used to prepare libraries and sequence TCR repertoires, to increase sequencing depth and limit assay-specific biases. Each donor's leukapheresis produced roughly between roughly 0.85 and 9.5 billion PBMCs. Blood TCR repertoires of a handful of healthy adults were deeply sequenced to estimate repertoire size and the extent of clonotype sharing between individuals. Results the study describes overall, beyond this receptor: Rarefaction of sorted-subset datasets indicated incomplete sequencing despite the large sequencing depth. Estimated clonotype richness was generally larger for naive than for memory subsets. Compared with non-shared clonotypes, clonotypes shared by all four sorted-subset donors had higher generation probabilities. Across four donors, approximately 5% of naive CD4, 3.5% of naive CD8, about 2% of memory CD4, and approximately 0.4% of memory CD8 clonotypes were shared. Pairwise subsampling indicated that sequencing depth was expected to affect the degree of clonotype sharing among donors. Sampling was restricted to blood, and TCR repertoires in tissues likely differ from the TCR repertoires found in blood. Because the study included a small number of donors, the genetic and exposure-history diversity represented was limited.

Using the deep immunoSEQ assay, TCR CDR3 regions were amplified from genomic DNA by multiplex PCR. For each cell subset, the extracted genomic DNA was distributed evenly across all wells of several immunoSEQ 96-well plates, and each plate served as one replicate. Each replicate PCR for sorted subsets received about 220 ng genomic DNA, equal to tens of thousands of T cell genomes. Purified libraries were quantified with a Qubit 3.0 fluorometer, sized on a Bioanalyzer 2100, and re-quantified with the KAPA Library Quantification kit. A separate single-read 150-cycle Illumina NextSeq 550 flow cell was used to sequence each immunoSEQ 96-well plate. The original methods were these. Because only junctional sequences without quality scores were contained in the immunoSEQ output, filtering matching that applied to full-length reads could not be performed. Sequences were annotated with PyIR, a Python wrapper for IgBLAST v1.9, and V/J genes and CDR3 were assigned using IMGT germline references. Reads were filtered out if the reads had weak V/J assignments (E-value above 1e-6), no CDR3, stop codons, out-of-frame junctions, or ambiguous translated residues. V3J clonotypes were defined as sequences sharing the same inferred V gene, J gene, and CDR3 amino acid sequence. Percentage overlap between repertoires was calculated by dividing the number of shared unique clonotypes by the size of the smaller repertoire. Three approaches were used to assess repertoire richness: RTK rarefaction, the Chao1 estimator, and Recon v2.1 estimates of unobserved clonotypes. Generation probabilities for all TCRbeta clonotypes obtained by the gDNA method from four donors were computed using OLGA. TCRdb holds this immuneACCESS table with in-frame rearrangements only. Some clones are missing; in checked studies, unresolved V genes explain under half, and the rest has no known cause. Clone size and the V and J calls come from that table; the DNA yielded D and trimming. Recorded for this sample are 2 million to 2.5 million clones; over 90% of them occurred a single time. The top ten clones comprise around 0.4% of the sample.

Donors were healthy HIV-negative adults with no recently reported acute infections or vaccinations. Every donor was a Caucasian adult living in Nashville, Tennessee, USA. CD4+ T cells were enriched by magnetic negative selection, after which naive cells were positively selected on CD45RA and the negative fraction was taken as the memory subset. After blood collection by leukapheresis, PBMCs were isolated using Ficoll-Histopaque density gradient centrifugation and then cryopreserved in the vapor phase of liquid nitrogen. Analytical flow cytometry was used to check the purity and quantity of each magnetically sorted T cell population. Each sorted fraction had its genomic DNA isolated and then quantified by UV absorbance on a Nanodrop 2000c. Details on this clone: The antigen this receptor binds is unknown. Within one base of it there is no much larger clone, and no base qualities were kept.

The CDR3 covers 14 residues, taking in both the cysteine and the phenylalanine. The kept DNA is CDR3 alone, 42 bases in frame from the first base. As encoded in the germline V gene, CDR1 is MNHEY while CDR2 is SVGAGI. V and J lose 7 bases and 5 bases, and a span of 15 bases separates them. The source material was naive CD4+ T cells from PBMCs. Reading the label with the study, this specimen's cell subset or site is: CD45RA+ positively selected. The receptor's source is a man between 18 and 35 years old in good health. Some clones in this sample may be carry-over from other donors' samples. This sequence uses TRBV6-5 and TRBJ1-5, with the identity of the D gene unclear. The DNA sequence follows: TGTGCCAGCACAATACCCCACAGCGATCAGCCCCAGCATTTT. This sequence encodes CASTIPHSDQPQHF.